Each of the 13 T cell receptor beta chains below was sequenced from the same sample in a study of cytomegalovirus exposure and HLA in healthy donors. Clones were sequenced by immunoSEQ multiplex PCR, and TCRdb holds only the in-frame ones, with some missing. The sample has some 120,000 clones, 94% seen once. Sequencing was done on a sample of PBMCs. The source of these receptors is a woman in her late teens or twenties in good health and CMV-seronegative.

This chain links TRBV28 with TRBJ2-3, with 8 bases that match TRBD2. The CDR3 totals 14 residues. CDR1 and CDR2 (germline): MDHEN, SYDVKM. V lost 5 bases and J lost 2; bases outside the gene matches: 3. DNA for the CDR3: TGTGCCAGCAGTACTAGCGGTACCACAGATACGCAGTATTTT. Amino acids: CASSTSGTTDTQYF.

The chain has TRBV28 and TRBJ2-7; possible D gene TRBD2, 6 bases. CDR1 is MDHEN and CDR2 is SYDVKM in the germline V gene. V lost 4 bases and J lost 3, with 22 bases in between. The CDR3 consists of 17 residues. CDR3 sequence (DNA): TGTGCCAGCAGTTATATAGTGGCGGCGGGGACCTTCTACGAGCAGTACTTC. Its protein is CASSYIVAAGTFYEQYF.

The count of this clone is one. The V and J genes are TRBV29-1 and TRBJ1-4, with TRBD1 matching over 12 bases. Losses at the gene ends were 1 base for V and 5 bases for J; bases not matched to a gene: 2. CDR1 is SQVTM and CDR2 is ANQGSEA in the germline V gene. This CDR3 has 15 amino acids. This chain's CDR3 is CSVEVGQGANEKLFF. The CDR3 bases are TGCAGCGTTGAAGTGGGACAGGGGGCAAATGAAAAACTGTTTTTT.

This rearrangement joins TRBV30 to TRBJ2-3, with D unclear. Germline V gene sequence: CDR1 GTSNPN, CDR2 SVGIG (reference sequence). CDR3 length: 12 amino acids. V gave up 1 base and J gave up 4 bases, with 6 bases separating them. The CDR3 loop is CAWSGSADTQYF. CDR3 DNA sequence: TGTGCCTGGAGTGGTTCCGCAGATACGCAGTATTTT.

CDR3 residues: CASSLIPPSNFPYNEQFF. The CDR3 coding sequence is TGTGCCAGCAGTTTAATACCCCCCTCGAACTTCCCCTACAATGAGCAGTTCTTC. This chain connects TRBV28 to TRBJ2-1; D unresolved. CDR3 length: 18 amino acids. The germline V gene has CDR1 MDHEN and CDR2 SYDVKM. The V gene lost 2 bases and the J gene lost 2 bases, with 19 bases spanning the gap.

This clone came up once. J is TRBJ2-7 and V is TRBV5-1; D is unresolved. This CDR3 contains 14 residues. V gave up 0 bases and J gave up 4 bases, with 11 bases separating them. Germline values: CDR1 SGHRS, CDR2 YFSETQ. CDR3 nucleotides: TGCGCCAGCAGCTTGGACAGATTCCCTTACGAGCAGTACTTC. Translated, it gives CASSLDRFPYEQYF.

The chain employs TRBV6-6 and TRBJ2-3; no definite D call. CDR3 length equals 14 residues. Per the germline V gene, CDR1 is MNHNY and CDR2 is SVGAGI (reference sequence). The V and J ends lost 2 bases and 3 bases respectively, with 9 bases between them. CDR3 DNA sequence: TGTGCCAGCAGTTACAGCTCTAGGACAGATACGCAGTATTTT. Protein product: CASSYSSRTDTQYF.

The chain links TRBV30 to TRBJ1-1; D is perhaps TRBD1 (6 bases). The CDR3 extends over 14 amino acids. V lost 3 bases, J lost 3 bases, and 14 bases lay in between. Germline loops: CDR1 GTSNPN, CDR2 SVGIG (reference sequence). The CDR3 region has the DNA TGTGCCTGGAGGAGGGGGTACTACGACACTGAAGCTTTCTTT. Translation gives CAWRRGYYDTEAFF.

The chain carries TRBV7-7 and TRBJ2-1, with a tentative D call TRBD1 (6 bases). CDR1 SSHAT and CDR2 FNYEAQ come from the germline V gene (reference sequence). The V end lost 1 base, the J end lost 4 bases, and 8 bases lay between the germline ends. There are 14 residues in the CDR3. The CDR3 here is CASSLDRDYNEQFF. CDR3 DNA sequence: TGTGCCAGCAGCTTAGACAGGGATTACAATGAGCAGTTCTTC.

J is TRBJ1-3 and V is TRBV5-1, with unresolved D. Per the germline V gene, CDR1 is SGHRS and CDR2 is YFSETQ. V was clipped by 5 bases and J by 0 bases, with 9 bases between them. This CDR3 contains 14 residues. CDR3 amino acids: CASRDSGSGNTIYF. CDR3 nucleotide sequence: TGCGCCAGCAGAGATTCGGGCTCTGGAAACACCATATATTTT.

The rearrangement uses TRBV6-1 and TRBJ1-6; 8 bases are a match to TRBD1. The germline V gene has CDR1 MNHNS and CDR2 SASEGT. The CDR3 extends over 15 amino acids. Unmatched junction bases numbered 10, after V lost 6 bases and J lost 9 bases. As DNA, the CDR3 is TGTGCCAGCAGCCTGACAGGGGAGGGTTTTTCACCCCTCCACTTT. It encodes CASSLTGEGFSPLHF.

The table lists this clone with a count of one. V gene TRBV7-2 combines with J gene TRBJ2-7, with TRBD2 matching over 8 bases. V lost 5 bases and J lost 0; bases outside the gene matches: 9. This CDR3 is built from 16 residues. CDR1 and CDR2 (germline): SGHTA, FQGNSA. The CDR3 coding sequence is TGTGCCAGCAGCGAACAGGGACTAGAGCCCTCCTACGAGCAGTACTTC. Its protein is CASSEQGLEPSYEQYF.

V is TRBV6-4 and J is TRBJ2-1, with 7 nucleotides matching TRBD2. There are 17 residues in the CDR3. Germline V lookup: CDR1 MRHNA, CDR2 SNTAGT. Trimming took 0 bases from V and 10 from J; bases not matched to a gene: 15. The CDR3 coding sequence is TGTGCCAGCAGTGACTCGGCTTTTGGGGGGAGGGCAAGAGAGCAGTTCTTC. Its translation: CASSDSAFGGRAREQFF.